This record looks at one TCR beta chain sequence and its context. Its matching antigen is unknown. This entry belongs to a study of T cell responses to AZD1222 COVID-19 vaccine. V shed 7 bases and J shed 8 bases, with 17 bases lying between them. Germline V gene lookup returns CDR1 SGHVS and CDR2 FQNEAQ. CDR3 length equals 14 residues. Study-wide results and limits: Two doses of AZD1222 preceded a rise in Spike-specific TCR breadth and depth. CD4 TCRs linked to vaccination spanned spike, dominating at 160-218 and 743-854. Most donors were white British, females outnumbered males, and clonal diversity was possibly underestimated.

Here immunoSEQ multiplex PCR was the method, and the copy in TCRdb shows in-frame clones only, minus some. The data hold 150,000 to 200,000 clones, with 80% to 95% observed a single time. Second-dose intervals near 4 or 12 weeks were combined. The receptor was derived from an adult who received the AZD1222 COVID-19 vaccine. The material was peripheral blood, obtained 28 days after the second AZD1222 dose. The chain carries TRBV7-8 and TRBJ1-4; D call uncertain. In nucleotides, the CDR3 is TGTGCCAGCACCCCCGGAGGGCCGACGGAAAAACTGTTTTTT. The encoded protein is CASTPGGPTEKLFF.